This T cell receptor (beta chain) was profiled in a study of naive and memory T cell subsets. Details on this clonotype: Its antigen is unidentified.

The beta constant-region primer was an equimolar mix of two oligonucleotides covering TRBC1 and TRBC2. Ligation attached a single-stranded oligonucleotide with a 12-nucleotide UMI and the SP2 primer to the cDNA 3' end. MiXCR, run by TCRdb on the UMI-ligation and nested PCR reads, gives a single entry per CDR3 protein. The repertoire holds around 35,000 distinct CDR3 sequences, about an eighth seen once, with approximately 20% in the top ten. Losses at the gene ends were 4 bases for V and 5 bases for J; bases not matched to a gene: 5. CDR3 length: 15 residues. CDR1 is KGHSH, CDR2 LQKENI, per germline. Study observations and caveats: Naive and memory repertoire findings lacked a ground truth for validation.

The rearrangement uses TRBV18 and TRBJ1-4; TRBD1 aligns across 9 bases. This receptor was taken from a human donor in good health. The sequencing sample was made of effector memory CD4+ T cells from blood. The sample's subset: effector memory, CD45RA- CD27-. CDR3 DNA sequence: TGTGCCAGCTCACGGGACAGGGAGACAAATGAAAAACTGTTTTTT. Encoded protein: CASSRDRETNEKLFF.